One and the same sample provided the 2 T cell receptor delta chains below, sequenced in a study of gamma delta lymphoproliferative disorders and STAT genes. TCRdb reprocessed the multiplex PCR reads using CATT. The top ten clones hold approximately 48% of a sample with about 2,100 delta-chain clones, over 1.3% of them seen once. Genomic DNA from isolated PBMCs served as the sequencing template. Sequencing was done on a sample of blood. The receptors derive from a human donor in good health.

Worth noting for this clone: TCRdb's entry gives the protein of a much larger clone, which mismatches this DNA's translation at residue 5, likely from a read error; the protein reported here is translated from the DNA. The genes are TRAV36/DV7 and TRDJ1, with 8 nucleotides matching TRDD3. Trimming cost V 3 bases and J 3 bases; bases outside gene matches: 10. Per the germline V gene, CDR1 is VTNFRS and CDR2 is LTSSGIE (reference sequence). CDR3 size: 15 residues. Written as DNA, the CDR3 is TGTGCTGTGGTGCACTGGGGGCCTCGTCCCGATAAACTCATCTTT. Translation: CAVVHWGPRPDKLIF.

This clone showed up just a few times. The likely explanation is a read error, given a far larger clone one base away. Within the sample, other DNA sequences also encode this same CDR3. The DNA for the CDR3 is TGTGCCTTTATATCATCTATCACTGGGGGATTAGCCGATAAACTCATCTTT. This sequence encodes CAFISSITGGLADKLIF. The chain couples TRDV3 to TRDJ1, with 10 positions matching TRDD3. The V and J ends lost 1 base and 3 bases, in that order; junction bases with no gene match: 14. Germline assignment: CDR1 TVYSNPD and CDR2 GDNSRS (reference sequence). The CDR3 spans 17 residues.